The 23 T cell receptor beta chains in this list originate from one sample, sequenced in a study of blood T cell repertoires in COVID-19. The protocol was immunoSEQ multiplex PCR, while the TCRdb copy is restricted to in-frame clones and leaves out a portion. The data contain roughly 200,000 clones, about 82% of them seen just once; the ten biggest clones take up approximately 5%. The sample was PBMCs or T cells enriched from blood (not recorded which). Receptor source: a man aged 35 to 55 with acute COVID-19.

The rearrangement uses TRBV6-1 and TRBJ1-5; no clear D. The CDR3 is made up of 14 amino acids. Trimming left V 1 base short and J 1 base short, with 5 bases between. CDR1 MNHNS and CDR2 SASEGT come from the germline V gene. The CDR3 coding sequence is TGTGCCAGCAGTGAAGTGGGCAGCAATCAGCCCCAGCATTTT. This translates into CASSEVGSNQPQHF.

This chain links TRBV7-9 with TRBJ2-3; 8 bases map to TRBD2. With 5 bases clipped from V and 0 bases from J, the junction kept 7 bases outside the gene matches. The CDR3 runs 16 residues. Germline V gene lookup returns CDR1 SEHNR and CDR2 FQNEAQ (reference sequence). The CDR3 loop reads CASSAGTRSSTDTQYF. CDR3 nucleotides: TGTGCCAGCAGCGCCGGGACTAGATCTAGCACAGATACGCAGTATTTT.

This clone was recorded only once. The V gene is TRBV24-1, the J gene TRBJ2-2; TRBD1 is a possible D gene (5 bases). CDR3 length: 14 residues. Trimming took 3 bases from V and 6 from J, leaving 10 bases between them. Germline V gene lookup returns CDR1 KGHDR and CDR2 SFDVKD. CDR3 region: CATSDAGLAGELFF. DNA of the CDR3: TGTGCCACCAGTGATGCAGGGCTGGCCGGGGAGCTGTTTTTT.

This sequence joins TRBV6-6 and TRBJ2-2; 9 bases are shared with TRBD2. The germline gives CDR1 MNHNY, CDR2 SVGAGI (reference sequence). V was clipped by 0 bases and J by 5 bases; unmatched bases: 4. This CDR3 has 16 residues. The CDR3 sequence: CASSYSLAGYTGELFF. DNA for the CDR3: TGTGCCAGCAGTTACTCTCTAGCGGGATATACCGGGGAGCTGTTTTTT.

The V and J genes are TRBV7-3 and TRBJ2-1; 7 positions agree with TRBD2. The V gene's germline CDR1 is SGHTA and CDR2 FQGTGA. The CDR3 has 16 amino acids. J was trimmed by 3 bases and V by 1 base; bases with no gene match: 6. The CDR3 sequence: CASSLKSGTNYNEQFF. CDR3 coding DNA: TGTGCCAGCAGCTTAAAAAGCGGGACCAACTACAATGAGCAGTTCTTC.

The rearrangement uses TRBV27 and TRBJ1-5, with 7 positions matching TRBD1. The CDR3 runs to 14 residues. Per germline, CDR1 MNHEY and CDR2 SMNVEV (reference sequence). Unmatched junction bases numbered 8, after V lost 6 bases and J lost 6 bases. CDR3 amino acids: CASSHQGVGQPQHF. CDR3 DNA sequence: TGTGCCAGCAGCCATCAGGGGGTCGGTCAGCCCCAGCATTTT.

Only a few counts were recorded for this clone. The chain is built from TRBV29-1 and TRBJ1-6; 7 bases match TRBD1. J lost 7 bases, V lost 4 bases, and 4 bases had no gene match. This CDR3 has 13 amino acids. Germline V gene lookup returns CDR1 SQVTM and CDR2 ANQGSEA. The CDR3: CSVGQGGNSPLHF. The CDR3 coding sequence is TGCAGCGTTGGACAGGGAGGAAATTCACCCCTCCACTTT.

The chain is built from TRBV28 and TRBJ1-4; TRBD1 matches at 9 bases. In germline, CDR1 is MDHEN, CDR2 SYDVKM. This CDR3 comprises 14 residues. The V gene end was trimmed by 5 bases and the J gene end by 5 bases; junction bases not matched to a gene: 3. CDR3 DNA: TGTGCCAGCAGTACAGGGGGCGAAAATGAAAAACTGTTTTTT. This codes for CASSTGGENEKLFF.

The chain has TRBV29-1 and TRBJ2-5; D may be TRBD2 (7 bases). V dropped 2 bases and J dropped 7 bases, with 14 bases sitting between them. Germline-derived CDR1 and CDR2 are SQVTM and ANQGSEA. This CDR3 region has 13 residues. The CDR3 region has the DNA TGCAGCGTTGAACGGGGGGCGCGGGGGACCCAGTACTTC. Protein: CSVERGARGTQYF.

The genes are TRBV7-9 and TRBJ2-7; 13 nucleotides agree with TRBD2. The germline V gene has CDR1 SEHNR and CDR2 FQNEAQ (reference sequence). Trimming cost V 5 bases and J 1 base; bases outside gene matches: 8. The CDR3 length is 17 residues. The CDR3 DNA reads as TGTGCCAGCAGCGGGATCGGGACTAGCGGGAAGTCCTACGAGCAGTACTTC. It yields the protein CASSGIGTSGKSYEQYF.

V gene TRBV5-1 combines with J gene TRBJ2-1; D is uncertain. V was shortened by 2 bases and J by 6 bases, with 3 bases between the two germline ends. Germline V lookup: CDR1 SGHRS, CDR2 YFSETQ. CDR3 length: 11 amino acids. The CDR3 DNA reads TGCGCCAGCAGCTTCGGCAATGAGCAGTTCTTC. Translated: CASSFGNEQFF.

The chain joins TRBV12-3 or TRBV12-4 to TRBJ2-3; a weak D match, TRBD2 (5 bases). The length of the CDR3 is 12 residues. Deletions cut 8 bases from V and 2 bases from J, with 8 bases between. The CDR3 reads CASRGLTDTQYF. In DNA, the CDR3 is TGTGCCAGCCGGGGTCTCACAGATACGCAGTATTTT.

The chain combines TRBV28 with TRBJ2-1; weak D call: TRBD1 (6 bases). Germline loops: CDR1 MDHEN, CDR2 SYDVKM. The CDR3 runs 11 residues. V lost 2 bases and J 15 bases, leaving 11 bases between the germline ends. CDR3 sequence: CASSLNRDTFF. Here the CDR3 DNA reads TGTGCCAGCAGTTTAAACAGGGATACGTTCTTC.

The chain links TRBV6-5 to TRBJ2-3; TRBD2 aligns across 8 bases. CDR3 length equals 14 residues. The junction had 4 bases not matched to a gene; V was cut back by 6 bases and J by 2 bases. Germline-derived CDR1 and CDR2 are MNHEY and SVGAGI. As DNA, the CDR3 is TGTGCCAGCAGGATAGCGGGACCCACAGATACGCAGTATTTT. Translating it yields CASRIAGPTDTQYF.

This clone was counted between two and nine times. Relative to the germline gene, one junction end is altered; a read error may explain this. The rearrangement joins TRBV29-1 to TRBJ1-2; TRBD1 is a possible D gene (5 bases). Germline CDR1 SQVTM, CDR2 ANQGSEA. The CDR3 loop spans 13 amino acids. The CDR3 sequence is CSVELSGPGRKHF. The DNA for the CDR3 is TGCAGCGTTGAACTTTCAGGGCCGGGCCGAAAACACTTC.

This chain uses TRBV12-3 or TRBV12-4 with TRBJ1-1; D is undetermined. V lost 2 bases and J lost 2, with 6 bases in between. The CDR3 covers 13 residues. The CDR3: CASSLYSNTEAFF. The CDR3 DNA reads as TGTGCCAGCAGTTTATATAGTAACACTGAAGCTTTCTTT.

This clone occurred once. The V gene is TRBV18, the J gene TRBJ2-7; 12 bases match TRBD2. Germline trimming cut 8 bases from V and 4 bases from J; bases unmatched to any gene: 9. The CDR3 consists of 15 residues. CDR1 is KGHSH and CDR2 is LQKENI in the germline V gene. The DNA for the CDR3 is TGTGCCAGCGCCGAAATGACTAGCGGGAGATACGAGCAGTACTTC. Encoded protein: CASAEMTSGRYEQYF.

A note on this clone: At the DNA level, this CDR3 is encoded by other sequences in the same sample as well. This sequence joins TRBV20-1 and TRBJ2-7, with 8 bases lining up with TRBD2. The V segment lost 3 bases and the J segment 3 bases; nucleotides outside the gene matches: 4. The CDR3 extends over 13 amino acids. The germline gives CDR1 DFQATT, CDR2 SNEGSKA (reference sequence). The CDR3 protein is CSASLSGGYEQYF. The CDR3 bases are TGCAGTGCTAGTCTCAGCGGGGGCTACGAGCAGTACTTC.

The chain joins TRBV7-2 to TRBJ2-7, with D maybe TRBD2 (6 bases). This CDR3 region has 16 residues. Germline V gene lookup returns CDR1 SGHTA and CDR2 FQGNSA. V gave up 3 bases and J gave up 2 bases, with 17 bases separating them. The CDR3 loop reads CASSLGLLENPYEQYF. The CDR3 DNA reads as TGTGCCAGCAGCTTGGGACTTCTAGAGAACCCCTACGAGCAGTACTTC. Together with reference TRBV7-2 and TRBJ2-7, the CDR3 gives the full variable domain: GAGVSQSPSNKVTEKGKDVELRCDPISGHTALYWYRQSLGQGLEFLIYFQGNSAPDKSGLPSDRFSAERTGGSVSTLTIQRTQQEDSAVYLCASSLGLLENPYEQYFGPGTRLTVT.

The J gene is TRBJ2-1, the V gene TRBV11-2; D may be TRBD2 (7 bases). From germline, CDR1 is SGHAT and CDR2 FQNNGV. The CDR3 runs 16 residues. V was pared by 7 bases and J by 4 bases, with 20 bases between. The CDR3 protein is CASTPLGGPLYNEQFF. CDR3 in DNA: TGTGCCAGCACCCCGCTGGGGGGGCCTTTATACAATGAGCAGTTCTTC.

The CDR3 DNA reads TGTGCCAGCACAGAACCGGGACAGGGATTTTACGAGCAGTACTTC. It specifies CASTEPGQGFYEQYF. The chain recombines TRBV2 with TRBJ2-7; 9 bases are a match to TRBD1. This CDR3 has 15 amino acids. With V trimmed by 7 bases and J by 4 bases, 11 bases remained unmatched. CDR1 is SNHLY, CDR2 FYNNEI, per germline.

The genes are TRBV11-2 and TRBJ2-1; 10 bases agree with TRBD2. Trimming removed 1 base from V and 4 bases from J; junction bases left unmatched: 1. The CDR3 spans 15 residues. Germline values: CDR1 SGHAT, CDR2 FQNNGV. The CDR3 nucleotides read TGTGCCAGCAGCTTAGGACTAGCGGGTTACAATGAGCAGTTCTTC. Amino acids: CASSLGLAGYNEQFF.

The chain recombines TRBV10-3 with TRBJ2-1, with D possibly being TRBD1 (6 bases). This CDR3 comprises 14 residues. Germline loops: CDR1 ENHRY, CDR2 SYGVKD. Trimming took 5 bases from V and 1 from J, leaving 9 bases between them. CDR3 amino acids: CAISSDRSYNEQFF. As DNA, the CDR3 is TGTGCCATCAGTTCCGACAGGTCCTACAATGAGCAGTTCTTC.